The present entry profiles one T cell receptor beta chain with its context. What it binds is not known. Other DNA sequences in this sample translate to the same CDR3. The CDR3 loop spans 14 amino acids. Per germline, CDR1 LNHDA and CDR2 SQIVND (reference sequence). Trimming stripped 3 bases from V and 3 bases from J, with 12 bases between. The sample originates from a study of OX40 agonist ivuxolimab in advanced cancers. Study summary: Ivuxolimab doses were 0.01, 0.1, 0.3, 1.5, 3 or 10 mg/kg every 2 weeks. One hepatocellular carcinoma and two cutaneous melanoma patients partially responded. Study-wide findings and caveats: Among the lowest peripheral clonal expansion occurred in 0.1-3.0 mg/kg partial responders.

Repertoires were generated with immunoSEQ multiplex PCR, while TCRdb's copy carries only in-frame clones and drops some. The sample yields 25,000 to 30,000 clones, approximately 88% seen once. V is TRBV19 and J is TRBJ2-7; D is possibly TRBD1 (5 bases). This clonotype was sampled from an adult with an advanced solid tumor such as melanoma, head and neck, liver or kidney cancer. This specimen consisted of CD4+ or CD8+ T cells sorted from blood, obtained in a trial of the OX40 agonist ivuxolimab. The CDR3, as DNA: TGTGCCAGTAGTATGGGGCAGATCCACTACGAGCAGTACTTC. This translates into CASSMGQIHYEQYF.